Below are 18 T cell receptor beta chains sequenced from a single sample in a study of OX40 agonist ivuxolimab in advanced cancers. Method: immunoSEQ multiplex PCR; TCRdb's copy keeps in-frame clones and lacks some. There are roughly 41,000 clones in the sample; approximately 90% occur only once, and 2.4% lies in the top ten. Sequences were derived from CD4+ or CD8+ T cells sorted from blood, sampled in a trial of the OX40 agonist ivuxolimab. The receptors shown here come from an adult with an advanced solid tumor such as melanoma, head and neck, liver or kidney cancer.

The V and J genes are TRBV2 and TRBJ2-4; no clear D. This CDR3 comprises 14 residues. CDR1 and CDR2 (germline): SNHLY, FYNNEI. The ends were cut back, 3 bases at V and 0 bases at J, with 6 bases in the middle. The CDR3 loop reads CASSEQKAKNIQYF. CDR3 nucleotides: TGTGCCAGCAGTGAGCAGAAAGCCAAAAACATTCAGTACTTC.

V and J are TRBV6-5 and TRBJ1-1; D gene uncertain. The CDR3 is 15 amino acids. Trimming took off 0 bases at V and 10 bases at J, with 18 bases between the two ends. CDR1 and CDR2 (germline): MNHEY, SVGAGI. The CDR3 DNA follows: TGTGCCAGCAGTTACTCCTTCGGACCCACAGCGGGAGCTTTCTTT. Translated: CASSYSFGPTAGAFF.

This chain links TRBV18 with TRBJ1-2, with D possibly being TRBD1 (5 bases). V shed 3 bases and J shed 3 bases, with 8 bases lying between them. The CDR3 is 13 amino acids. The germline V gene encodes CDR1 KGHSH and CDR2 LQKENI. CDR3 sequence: CASSPGDYYGYTF. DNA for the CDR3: TGTGCCAGCTCACCGGGGGATTACTATGGCTACACCTTC.

The CDR3 DNA reads as TGTGCCAGCAGCTTAGGAATGGTGGTTAACAATGAGCAGTTCTTC. This gives the protein CASSLGMVVNNEQFF. This sequence joins TRBV11-2 and TRBJ2-1, with D hard to call. V lost 1 base to trimming and J lost 5 bases, with 12 bases between them. Germline-derived CDR1 and CDR2 are SGHAT and FQNNGV. This CDR3 region has 15 residues.

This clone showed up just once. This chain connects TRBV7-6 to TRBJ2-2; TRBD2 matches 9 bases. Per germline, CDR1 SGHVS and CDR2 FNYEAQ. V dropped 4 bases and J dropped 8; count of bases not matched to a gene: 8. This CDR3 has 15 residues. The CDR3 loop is CASSSSGGRLGELFF. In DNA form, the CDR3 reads TGTGCCAGCAGCTCGAGCGGGGGGAGGTTAGGGGAGCTGTTTTTT.

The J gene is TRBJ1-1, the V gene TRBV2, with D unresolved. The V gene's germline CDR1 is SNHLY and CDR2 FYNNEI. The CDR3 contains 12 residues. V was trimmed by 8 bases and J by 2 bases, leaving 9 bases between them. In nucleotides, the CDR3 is TGTGCCAGCGGACGAAGCAACACTGAAGCTTTCTTT. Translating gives CASGRSNTEAFF. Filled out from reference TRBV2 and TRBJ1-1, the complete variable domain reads EPEVTQTPSHQVTQMGQEVILRCVPISNHLYFYWYRQILGQKVEFLVSFYNNEISEKSEIFDDQFSVERPDGSNFTLKIRSTKLEDSAMYFCASGRSNTEAFFGQGTRLTVV.

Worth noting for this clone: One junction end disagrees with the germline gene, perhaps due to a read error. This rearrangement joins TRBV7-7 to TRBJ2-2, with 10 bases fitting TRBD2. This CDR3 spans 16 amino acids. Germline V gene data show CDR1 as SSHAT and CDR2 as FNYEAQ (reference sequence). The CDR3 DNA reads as TGTGCTAGCAGCGTCGCCAGCGGGGGGGCCCCCGGGGAGCTGTTTTTT. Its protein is CASSVASGGAPGELFF.

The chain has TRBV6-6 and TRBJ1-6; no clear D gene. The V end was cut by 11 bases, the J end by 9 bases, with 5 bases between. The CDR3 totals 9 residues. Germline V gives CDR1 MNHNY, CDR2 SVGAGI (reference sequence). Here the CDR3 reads CAGGSPLHF. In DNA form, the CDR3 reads TGTGCCGGCGGTTCACCCCTCCACTTT.

CDR3: CASSRGVDEQYF. The CDR3 nucleotides are TGTGCCAGCAGTAGGGGGGTAGACGAGCAGTACTTC. This chain links TRBV6-6 with TRBJ2-7; possibly TRBD1 or TRBD2 for D (6 bases each). CDR1 is MNHNY, CDR2 SVGAGI, per germline (reference sequence). The V gene lost 5 bases and the J gene lost 5 bases, with 10 bases spanning the gap. The CDR3 runs 12 residues.

CDR3 DNA sequence: TGCGCCAGCAGCCAAGATTGGGCAGGGACCAATGAGCAGTTCTTC. This encodes CASSQDWAGTNEQFF. The gene calls are TRBV4-3 and TRBJ2-1; D tentatively reads TRBD1 or TRBD2 (5 bases each). The CDR3 has 15 residues. V was cut by 0 bases and J by 6 bases, with 12 bases left in between. Germline V gene lookup returns CDR1 LGHNA and CDR2 YSLEER.

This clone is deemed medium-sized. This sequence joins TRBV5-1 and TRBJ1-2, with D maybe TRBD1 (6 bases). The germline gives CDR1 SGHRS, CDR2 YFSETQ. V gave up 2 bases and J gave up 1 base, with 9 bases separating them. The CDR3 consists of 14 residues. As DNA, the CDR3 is TGCGCCAGCAGCTTCACAGGGAATAACTATGGCTACACCTTC. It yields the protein CASSFTGNNYGYTF.

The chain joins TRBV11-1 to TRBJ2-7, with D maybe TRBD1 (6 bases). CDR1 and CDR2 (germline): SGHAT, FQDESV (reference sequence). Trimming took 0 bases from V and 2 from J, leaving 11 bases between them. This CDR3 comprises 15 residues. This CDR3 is CASSLADSGAYEQYF. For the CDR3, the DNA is TGTGCCAGCAGCTTAGCTGATTCAGGGGCCTACGAGCAGTACTTC. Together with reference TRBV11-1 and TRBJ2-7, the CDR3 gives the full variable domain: EAEVAQSPRYKITEKSQAVAFWCDPISGHATLYWYRQILGQGPELLVQFQDESVVDDSQLPKDRFSAERLKGVDSTLKIQPAELGDSAMYLCASSLADSGAYEQYFGPGTRLTVT.

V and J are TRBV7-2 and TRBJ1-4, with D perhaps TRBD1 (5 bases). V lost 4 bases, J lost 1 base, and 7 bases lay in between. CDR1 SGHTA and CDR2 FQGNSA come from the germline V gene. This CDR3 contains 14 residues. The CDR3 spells CASSSGLTNEKLFF. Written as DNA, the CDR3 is TGTGCCAGCAGCTCAGGGCTAACTAATGAAAAACTGTTTTTT. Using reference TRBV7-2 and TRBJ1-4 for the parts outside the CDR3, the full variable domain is GAGVSQSPSNKVTEKGKDVELRCDPISGHTALYWYRQSLGQGLEFLIYFQGNSAPDKSGLPSDRFSAERTGGSVSTLTIQRTQQEDSAVYLCASSSGLTNEKLFFGSGTQLSVL.

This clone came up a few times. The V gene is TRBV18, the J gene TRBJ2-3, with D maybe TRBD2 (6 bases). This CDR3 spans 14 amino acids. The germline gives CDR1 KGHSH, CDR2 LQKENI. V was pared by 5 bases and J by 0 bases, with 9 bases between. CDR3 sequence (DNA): TGTGCCAGCTCATCGGGGACTAGCACAGATACGCAGTATTTT. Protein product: CASSSGTSTDTQYF.

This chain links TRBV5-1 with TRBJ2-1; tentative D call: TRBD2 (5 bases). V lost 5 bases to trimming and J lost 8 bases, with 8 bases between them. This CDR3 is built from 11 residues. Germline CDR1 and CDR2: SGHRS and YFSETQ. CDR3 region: CASSDYDEQFF. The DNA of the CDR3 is TGCGCCAGCAGTGACTATGATGAGCAGTTCTTC.

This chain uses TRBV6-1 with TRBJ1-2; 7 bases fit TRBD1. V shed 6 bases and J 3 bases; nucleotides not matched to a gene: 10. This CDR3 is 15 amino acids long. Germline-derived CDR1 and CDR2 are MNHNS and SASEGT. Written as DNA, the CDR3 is TGTGCCAGCAGCCTGACAGGGTCGGGTGACTATGGCTACACCTTC. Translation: CASSLTGSGDYGYTF.

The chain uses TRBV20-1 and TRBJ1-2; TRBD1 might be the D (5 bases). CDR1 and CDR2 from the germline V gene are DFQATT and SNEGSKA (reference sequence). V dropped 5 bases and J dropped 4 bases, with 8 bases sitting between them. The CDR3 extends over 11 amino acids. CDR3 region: CSARQRYGYTF. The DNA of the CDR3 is TGCAGTGCTCGACAGCGCTATGGCTACACCTTC.

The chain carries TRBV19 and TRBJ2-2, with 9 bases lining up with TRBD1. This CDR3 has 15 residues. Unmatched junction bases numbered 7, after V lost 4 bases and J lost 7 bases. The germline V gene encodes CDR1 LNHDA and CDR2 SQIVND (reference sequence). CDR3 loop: CASSSWTGVSGELFF. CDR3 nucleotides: TGTGCCAGTAGTAGTTGGACAGGGGTAAGCGGGGAGCTGTTTTTT.